The next 14 T cell receptor beta chains were all read from a single sample in a study of early stage breast cancer tumors. TCRdb keeps only in-frame clones here, not all; method: immunoSEQ multiplex PCR. The sample lists fewer than 50,000 clones; around 73% were seen once. What was sequenced was blood. The receptors originated from a person in their fifties or sixties with breast cancer.

V and J are TRBV7-8 and TRBJ2-7; TRBD2 matches at 9 bases. This CDR3 region has 14 residues. Germline CDR1 SGHVS, CDR2 FQNEAQ. V dropped 3 bases and J dropped 4; count of bases not matched to a gene: 4. CDR3 nucleotides: TGTGCCAGCAGCTTCGCGCGGGAGGGGTACGAGCAGTACTTC. This translates into CASSFAREGYEQYF.

This CDR3 reads CASPHSGGSETQYF. The DNA for the CDR3 is TGTGCCAGCCCCCATAGCGGGGGGTCGGAGACCCAGTACTTC. The J gene is TRBJ2-5, the V gene TRBV5-4; 10 bases agree with TRBD2. Looked up from germline, CDR1 is SGHNT and CDR2 is YYREEE (reference sequence). The CDR3 sequence is 14 residues long. Germline trimming cut 7 bases from V and 5 bases from J; bases unmatched to any gene: 8.

The chain has TRBV5-1 and TRBJ2-6, with 8 bases identical to TRBD2. Germline lookup yields CDR1 SGHRS and CDR2 YFSETQ. V shed 3 bases, J shed 2 bases, and the junction held 7 bases outside the gene matches. CDR3 length equals 17 residues. The CDR3 sequence is CASSSHGGGPGANVLTF. The CDR3 DNA reads TGCGCCAGCAGCTCCCACGGGGGGGGACCTGGGGCCAACGTCCTGACTTTC.

This clone was observed a single time. The chain employs TRBV11-2 and TRBJ2-5; D is possibly TRBD1 (5 bases). V lost 1 base and J 5 bases, leaving 14 bases between the germline ends. This CDR3 region has 15 residues. The V gene's germline CDR1 is SGHAT and CDR2 FQNNGV. The CDR3: CASSLVTAFLETQYF. In nucleotides, the CDR3 is TGTGCCAGCAGCTTAGTGACAGCATTCCTGGAGACCCAGTACTTC.

This clone turned up a few times. The rearrangement uses TRBV18 and TRBJ2-5; perhaps TRBD1 as D (5 bases). In germline, CDR1 is KGHSH, CDR2 LQKENI. The V end lost 3 bases, the J end lost 4 bases, and 12 bases lay between the germline ends. CDR3 size: 14 residues. The CDR3 DNA is TGTGCCAGCTCACCTATCGACAGAGCAGAGACCCAGTACTTC. Its protein product is CASSPIDRAETQYF.

This clone came up a few times. The rearrangement joins TRBV6-6 to TRBJ1-1, with TRBD1 as a possible D gene (5 bases). Germline CDR1 reads MNHNY; CDR2 reads SVGAGI (reference sequence). V shed 2 bases and J shed 7 bases, with 17 bases lying between them. CDR3 length equals 15 residues. CDR3 nucleotide sequence: TGTGCCAGCAGTTACCCGATGGGGGAGGGGAGTGAAGCTTTCTTT. Its protein product is CASSYPMGEGSEAFF.

The chain is built from TRBV27 and TRBJ2-2; 10 bases match TRBD2. Germline CDR1 and CDR2: MNHEY and SMNVEV (reference sequence). V trimming: 3 bases; J trimming: 1 base; junction bases outside the gene matches: 2. This CDR3 spans 16 amino acids. The CDR3, as DNA: TGTGCCAGCAGTTTCGGACTAGCGGTGAACACCGGGGAGCTGTTTTTT. Translation: CASSFGLAVNTGELFF.

The chain links TRBV6-6 to TRBJ1-3, with D perhaps matching TRBD1 (6 bases). Trimming shortened V by 11 bases and J by 4 bases, and 18 bases separated the two germline ends. The CDR3 runs to 14 residues. Germline V lookup: CDR1 MNHNY, CDR2 SVGAGI (reference sequence). The CDR3 spells CAGRMAGVGNTIYF. The CDR3 DNA is TGTGCCGGCCGCATGGCAGGGGTAGGAAACACCATATATTTT.

This clone has a single count. V is TRBV19 and J is TRBJ2-5; 12 bases agree with TRBD2. With V trimmed by 9 bases and J by 4 bases, 6 bases remained unmatched. Germline V lookup: CDR1 LNHDA, CDR2 SQIVND (reference sequence). The CDR3 sequence is 14 residues long. This chain's CDR3 is CASKRGLAGETQYF. The CDR3 DNA reads as TGTGCCAGCAAACGGGGACTAGCGGGAGAGACCCAGTACTTC.

The rearrangement joins TRBV27 to TRBJ2-7; 7 bases match TRBD1. Germline CDR1 MNHEY, CDR2 SMNVEV (reference sequence). CDR3 length: 15 residues. V was clipped by 5 bases and J by 0 bases; unmatched bases: 7. For the CDR3, the DNA is TGTGCCAGCAGTCTCCGGACAGGTAACTCCTACGAGCAGTACTTC. Translating it yields CASSLRTGNSYEQYF.

This chain connects TRBV19 to TRBJ1-5, with a possible D match to TRBD1 (5 bases). The CDR3 loop spans 12 amino acids. Germline V lookup: CDR1 LNHDA, CDR2 SQIVND (reference sequence). Deletions cut 3 bases from V and 6 bases from J, with 6 bases between. This CDR3 is CASSMGGQPQHF. CDR3 nucleotides: TGTGCCAGTAGTATGGGGGGTCAGCCCCAGCATTTT.

This clone was seen a few times. V usage is TRBV11-2 and J usage is TRBJ2-1, with 9 bases fitting TRBD1. The CDR3 is 14 residues long. Trimming took 3 bases from V and 8 from J; bases not matched to a gene: 5. Germline V lookup: CDR1 SGHAT, CDR2 FQNNGV. The CDR3 region is CASSLGTGFDEQFF. The CDR3 DNA sequence: TGTGCCAGCAGCTTGGGGACAGGGTTCGATGAGCAGTTCTTC.

The chain employs TRBV7-6 and TRBJ1-3; D gene ambiguous. Looked up from germline, CDR1 is SGHVS and CDR2 is FNYEAQ. CDR3 length: 12 residues. The V gene lost 5 bases and the J gene lost 5 bases, with 7 bases spanning the gap. The CDR3 protein is CASSADRNTIYF. Here the CDR3 DNA reads TGTGCCAGCAGCGCAGACAGAAACACCATATATTTT.

The rearrangement links TRBV19 to TRBJ1-5; 7 bases align to TRBD1. Germline assignment: CDR1 LNHDA and CDR2 SQIVND (reference sequence). The CDR3 consists of 15 residues. With 5 bases clipped from V and 6 bases from J, the junction kept 10 bases outside the gene matches. CDR3 amino acids: CASSDDREKGQPQHF. In nucleotides, the CDR3 is TGTGCCAGTAGTGATGACAGGGAAAAGGGTCAGCCCCAGCATTTT.